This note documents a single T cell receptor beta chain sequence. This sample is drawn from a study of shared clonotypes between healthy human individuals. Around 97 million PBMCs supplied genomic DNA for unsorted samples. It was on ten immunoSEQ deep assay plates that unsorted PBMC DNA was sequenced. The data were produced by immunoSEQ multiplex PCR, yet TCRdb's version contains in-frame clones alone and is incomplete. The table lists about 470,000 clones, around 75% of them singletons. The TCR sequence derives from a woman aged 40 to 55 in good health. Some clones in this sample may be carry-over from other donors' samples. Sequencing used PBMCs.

CDR3 nucleotide sequence: TGTGCCAGTAGGGGCCTCGGGGACCCCTCCTACGAGCAGTACTTC. The encoded protein is CASRGLGDPSYEQYF. The J gene is TRBJ2-7, the V gene TRBV19; the D gene could be TRBD1 or TRBD2 (5 bases each). In germline, CDR1 is LNHDA, CDR2 SQIVND (reference sequence). CDR3 size: 15 residues. V lost 6 bases to trimming and J lost 0 bases, with 15 bases between them.